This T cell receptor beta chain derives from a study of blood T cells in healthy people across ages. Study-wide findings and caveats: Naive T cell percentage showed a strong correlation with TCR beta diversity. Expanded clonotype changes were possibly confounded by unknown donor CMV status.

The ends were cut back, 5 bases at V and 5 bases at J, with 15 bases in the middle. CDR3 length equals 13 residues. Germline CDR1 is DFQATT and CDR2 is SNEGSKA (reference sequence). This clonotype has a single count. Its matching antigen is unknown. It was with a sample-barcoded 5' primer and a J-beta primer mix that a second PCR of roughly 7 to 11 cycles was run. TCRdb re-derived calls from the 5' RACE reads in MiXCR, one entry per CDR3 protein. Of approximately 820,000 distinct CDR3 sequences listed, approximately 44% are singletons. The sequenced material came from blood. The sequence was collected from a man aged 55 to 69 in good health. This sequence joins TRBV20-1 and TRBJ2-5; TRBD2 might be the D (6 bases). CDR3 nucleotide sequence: TGCAGTGCTTTTGGCGGGGCGGGGGAGACCCAGTACTTC. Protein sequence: CSAFGGAGETQYF.